This entry describes one TCR beta chain. The target antigen is unknown. This sample is drawn from a study of shared clonotypes between healthy human individuals. From CD4+ cells came CD45RA+ naive and CD45RA-negative memory subsets. Germline loops: CDR1 PRHDT, CDR2 FYEKMQ (reference sequence). V trimming: 5 bases; J trimming: 1 base; junction bases outside the gene matches: 7. The CDR3 runs to 16 residues. Whole-study results and caveats: Estimated clonotype richness was generally higher in naive than memory subsets.

This was a deep-level run. Splitting of each subset's genomic DNA was done evenly across several immunoSEQ plates. Profiling relied on immunoSEQ multiplex PCR, and the TCRdb table lists in-frame clones only, not all of them. The sample lists approximately 2.5 million clones, more than 80% seen once, with more than 0.12% in the top ten. The chain uses TRBV13 and TRBJ2-3; TRBD2 aligns across 9 bases. Sequences were obtained from naive CD4+ T cells sorted from blood. Documented subset: CD45RA+ positively selected. The receptor comes from a man between 18 and 35 years old in good health. CDR3 DNA sequence: TGTGCCAGCAGCGTCCAGCGGGGGGTACGCACAGATACGCAGTATTTT. Its protein is CASSVQRGVRTDTQYF.